Listed below are T cell receptor beta chains from one sample, sequenced in a study of cytomegalovirus exposure and HLA in healthy donors. The protocol was immunoSEQ multiplex PCR, while the TCRdb copy is restricted to in-frame clones and leaves out a portion. Across about 70,000 clones, the top ten clones capture roughly 2.4% of the sample. Material: PBMCs. These receptor sequences come from a female donor in good health and CMV-seropositive. Each CDR3 is given with its conserved first and last residue. A D gene is named only where the DNA matches it firmly.

>TRBV6-5|TRBD1|TRBJ2-7
CASSYRTGGGYEQYF
>TRBV29-1|.|TRBJ2-7
CSVVETGVGEQYF
>TRBV5-6|TRBD1|TRBJ1-2
CASSGGQGASGYTF
>TRBV30|.|TRBJ2-4
CAWSVITGRENIQYF
>TRBV27|.|TRBJ1-2
CASSPLRDIANYGYTF
>TRBV30|TRBD1|TRBJ1-2
CAWSSGQGAYGYTF
>TRBV30|.|TRBJ2-4
CAGQLAKNIQYF
>TRBV4-1|.|TRBJ2-7
CASSHRQEAYEQYF
>TRBV6-5|TRBD1|TRBJ1-2
CASSSGQGLDGYTF
>TRBV5-1|.|TRBJ2-3
CASSSQGATDTQYF
>TRBV15|.|TRBJ1-3
CATSPIQIVDGAGNTIYF
>TRBV5-8|.|TRBJ2-7
CASSYRVYEQYF
>TRBV6-5|TRBD1|TRBJ1-2
CASSLESGTGAGYTF
>TRBV9|.|TRBJ2-2
CASSLRTAANTGELFF
>TRBV2|TRBD1|TRBJ1-2
CASSPGTGAGYTF
>TRBV11-2|.|TRBJ2-7
CASSLAPLYEQYF
>TRBV30|.|TRBJ1-2
CAWKKEATISQTLYGYTF
>TRBV18|.|TRBJ1-5
CASSLTGNSNQPQHF
>TRBV18|TRBD1|TRBJ1-1
CASSSGGRAEDFF
>TRBV7-2|TRBD2|TRBJ2-5
CASKPAGESQETQYF